Following are 2 T cell receptor beta chains from one sample sequenced in a study of blood T cell repertoires in COVID-19. TCRdb's copy holds only in-frame clones and misses some; the assay was immunoSEQ multiplex PCR. In the table there are roughly 330,000 clones, 70% to 90% of which are singletons. Sequenced sample: PBMCs or T cells enriched from blood (not recorded which). The source of these receptors is a woman between 25 and 40 years old who had recovered from COVID-19.

The chain has TRBV29-1 and TRBJ1-2; 7 bases match TRBD1. The germline V gene encodes CDR1 SQVTM and CDR2 ANQGSEA. The CDR3 extends over 12 amino acids. V lost 6 bases, J lost 3 bases, and 4 bases stayed unmatched. CDR3 DNA: TGCAGCGTCGGGACAGTGGACTATGGCTACACCTTC. This codes for CSVGTVDYGYTF.

This chain joins TRBV5-1 and TRBJ1-2; 11 bases fit TRBD1. The trim removed 8 bases at V and 4 bases at J, leaving 7 bases unmatched. In germline, CDR1 is SGHRS, CDR2 YFSETQ. CDR3 length: 14 amino acids. CDR3 sequence: CASRRDRGTYGYTF. CDR3 in DNA: TGCGCCAGTCGACGGGACAGGGGGACCTATGGCTACACCTTC.